The 12 T cell receptor beta chains below were found in one sample sequenced in a study of Ad26.COV2.S vaccination and SARS-CoV-2 variants (dated by TCRdb to the early 2020s). This specimen's treatment or condition label, per the study, means: around 19 received Ad26.COV2.S at low or high dose, single or two shots; about 5 received placebo; per-sample allocation not given. Repertoires of vaccine and placebo recipients were sequenced from samples taken on day 63 after the first injection. Libraries were constructed by the immunoSEQ multiplex PCR assay. The table was pulled from immuneACCESS by TCRdb, which kept in-frame rearrangements only. Such tables lose some clones; where checked, under half of the loss comes from unresolved V genes, and the rest has no known cause. The sample table contains 200,000 to 250,000 clones; only one count was recorded for 85% to 90% of them. The ten most abundant clones make up around 10% of the sample.

This material consisted of peripheral blood, taken in a trial of Ad26.COV2.S vaccine versus placebo. Receptors originate from a person aged 18-60 years who received the Ad26.COV2.S COVID-19 vaccine or a placebo.

The count of this clone is one. The chain carries TRBV9 and TRBJ1-3; TRBD1 matches 7 bases. J was trimmed by 1 base and V by 4 bases; bases with no gene match: 8. This CDR3 has 16 residues. Germline V lookup: CDR1 SGDLS, CDR2 YYNGEE. The CDR3 sequence is CASSPTTGRSGNTIYF. DNA of the CDR3: TGTGCCAGCAGCCCAACGACAGGGAGGTCTGGAAACACCATATATTTT.

The chain combines TRBV28 with TRBJ2-5; 7 bases are shared with TRBD1. The CDR3 sequence is 17 residues long. Germline V gives CDR1 MDHEN, CDR2 SYDVKM. Germline trimming cut 2 bases from V and 5 bases from J; bases unmatched to any gene: 14. The CDR3 sequence: CASSLPIDREIGETQYF. In DNA, the CDR3 is TGTGCCAGCAGTTTACCTATCGACAGGGAAATAGGGGAGACCCAGTACTTC.

The V and J genes are TRBV18 and TRBJ2-2, with 9 bases lining up with TRBD1. V shed 4 bases and J 10 bases; nucleotides not matched to a gene: 7. The germline CDR1 and CDR2 sequences are KGHSH and LQKENI. The CDR3 runs to 14 residues. CDR3 sequence reads: CASSLKQGAVELFF. The DNA of the CDR3 is TGTGCCAGCTCACTGAAACAGGGGGCAGTGGAGCTGTTTTTT.

This rearrangement joins TRBV6-5 to TRBJ1-5; TRBD1 matches at 7 bases. The germline V gene encodes CDR1 MNHEY and CDR2 SVGAGI. Trimming cost V 6 bases and J 5 bases; bases outside gene matches: 7. The CDR3 is made up of 14 amino acids. CDR3 region: CASSSKDRDQPQHF. In DNA, the CDR3 is TGTGCCAGCAGCTCCAAAGACAGGGATCAGCCCCAGCATTTT.

CDR3 protein: CASSQDLGQNPISALHF. CDR3 sequence (DNA): TGCGCCAGCAGCCAAGATTTAGGGCAGAACCCAATCTCGGCCCTCCACTTT. The chain carries TRBV4-3 and TRBJ1-6, with no clear D. The CDR3 is 17 residues long. Germline CDR1 is LGHNA and CDR2 is YSLEER. The V end lost 0 bases, the J end lost 14 bases, and 23 bases lay between the germline ends.

This clone was recorded only once. The rearrangement uses TRBV11-2 and TRBJ1-2, with D possibly matching TRBD1 (5 bases). With 4 bases removed from V and 4 bases from J, the gap between germline ends came to 10 bases. Germline V gives CDR1 SGHAT, CDR2 FQNNGV. The CDR3 extends over 13 amino acids. CDR3 protein: CASSSSGSYGYTF. CDR3 in DNA: TGTGCCAGCAGCTCCTCAGGGAGCTATGGCTACACCTTC. The full variable domain, its missing parts supplied by reference TRBV11-2 and TRBJ1-2, is EAGVAQSPRYKIIEKRQSVAFWCNPISGHATLYWYQQILGQGPKLLIQFQNNGVVDDSQLPKDRFSAERLKGVDSTLKIQPAKLEDSAVYLCASSSSGSYGYTFGSGTRLTVV.

The chain joins TRBV3-1 (or the pseudogene TRBV3-2) to TRBJ1-2, with D possibly matching TRBD1 (5 bases). The ends were cut back, 1 base at V and 8 bases at J, with 5 bases in the middle. Germline CDR1 and CDR2: LGHDT and YNNKEL (reference sequence). The CDR3 is 11 amino acids. The CDR3 reads CASSQGGGYTF. CDR3 in DNA: TGTGCCAGCAGCCAAGGGGGGGGCTACACCTTC.

The chain combines TRBV3-1 (or the pseudogene TRBV3-2) with TRBJ1-5, with no clear D. CDR3 size: 13 residues. V dropped 0 bases and J dropped 10 bases, with 10 bases sitting between them. The germline V gene has CDR1 LGHDT and CDR2 YNNKEL (reference sequence). CDR3 sequence (DNA): TGTGCCAGCAGCCAAGATAGCCGGGAACCCCAGCATTTT. Translation: CASSQDSREPQHF.

The sample holds one count of this clone. The chain uses TRBV2 and TRBJ2-3, with 8 bases that match TRBD2. The V segment lost 6 bases and the J segment 5 bases; nucleotides outside the gene matches: 4. Germline V gives CDR1 SNHLY, CDR2 FYNNEI. The CDR3 is 13 residues long. The CDR3 sequence: CASRRGVGDTQYF. The CDR3 DNA reads TGTGCCAGCAGGCGGGGGGTAGGAGATACGCAGTATTTT. The complete variable domain, with remaining parts taken from reference TRBV2 and TRBJ2-3, reads EPEVTQTPSHQVTQMGQEVILRCVPISNHLYFYWYRQILGQKVEFLVSFYNNEISEKSEIFDDQFSVERPDGSNFTLKIRSTKLEDSAMYFCASRRGVGDTQYFGPGTRLTVL.

This clone came up a few times. This chain connects TRBV10-1 to TRBJ2-1; 11 bases fit TRBD1. J was trimmed by 5 bases and V by 6 bases; bases with no gene match: 6. Germline assignment: CDR1 WNHNN and CDR2 SYGVQD (reference sequence). This CDR3 spans 15 amino acids. The CDR3 sequence: CASSTGQGADNEQFF. The CDR3 DNA reads TGCGCCAGCAGCACAGGACAGGGGGCGGACAATGAGCAGTTCTTC.

A few counts support this clone. J is TRBJ2-1 and V is TRBV25-1; D is perhaps TRBD2 (6 bases). From germline, CDR1 is MGHDK and CDR2 SYGVNS. The CDR3 loop spans 13 amino acids. With 7 bases removed from V and 5 bases from J, the gap between germline ends came to 12 bases. This CDR3 is CASTDGGDNEQFF. The CDR3 bases are TGTGCCAGCACCGACGGAGGGGACAATGAGCAGTTCTTC.

V gene TRBV2 combines with J gene TRBJ1-2; D is undetermined. With 6 bases removed from V and 4 bases from J, the gap between germline ends came to 9 bases. This CDR3 comprises 12 residues. CDR1 and CDR2 from the germline V gene are SNHLY and FYNNEI. This CDR3 is CASRNRGYGYTF. The DNA of the CDR3 is TGTGCCAGCAGGAACCGGGGCTATGGCTACACCTTC.